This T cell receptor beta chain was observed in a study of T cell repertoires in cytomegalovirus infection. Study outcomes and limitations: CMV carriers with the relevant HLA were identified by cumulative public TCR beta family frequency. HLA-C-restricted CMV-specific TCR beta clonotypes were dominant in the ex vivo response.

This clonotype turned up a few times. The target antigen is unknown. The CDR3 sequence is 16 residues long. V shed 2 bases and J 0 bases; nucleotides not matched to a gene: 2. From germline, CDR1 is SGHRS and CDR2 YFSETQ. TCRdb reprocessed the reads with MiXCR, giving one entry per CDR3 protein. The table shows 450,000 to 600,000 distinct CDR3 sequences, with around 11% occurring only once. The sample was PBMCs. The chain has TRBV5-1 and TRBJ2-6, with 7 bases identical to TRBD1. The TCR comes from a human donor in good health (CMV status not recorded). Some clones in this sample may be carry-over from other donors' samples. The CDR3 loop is CASSFTGDSGANVLTF. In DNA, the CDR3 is TGCGCCAGCAGCTTCACAGGGGACTCTGGGGCCAACGTCCTGACTTTC.